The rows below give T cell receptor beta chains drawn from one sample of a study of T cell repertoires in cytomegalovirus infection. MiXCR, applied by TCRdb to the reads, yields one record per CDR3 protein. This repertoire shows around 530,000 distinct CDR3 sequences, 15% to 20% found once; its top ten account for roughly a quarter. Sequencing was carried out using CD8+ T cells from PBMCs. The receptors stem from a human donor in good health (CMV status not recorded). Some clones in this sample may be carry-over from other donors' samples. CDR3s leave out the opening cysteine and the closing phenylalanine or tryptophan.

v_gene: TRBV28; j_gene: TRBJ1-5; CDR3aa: ASRINIGAVNQPQH
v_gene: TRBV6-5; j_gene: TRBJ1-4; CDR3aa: ASGPLEATTNEKLF
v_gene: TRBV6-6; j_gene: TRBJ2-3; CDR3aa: ASSLRDRATDTQY
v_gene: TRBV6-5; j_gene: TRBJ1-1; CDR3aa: ASSYSEVPSEAF
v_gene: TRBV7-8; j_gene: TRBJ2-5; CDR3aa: ASSRLAGGLETQY
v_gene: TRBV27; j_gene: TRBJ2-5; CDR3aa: ASSSGQGAETQY
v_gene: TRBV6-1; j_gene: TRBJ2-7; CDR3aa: ASSLSSSSYEQY
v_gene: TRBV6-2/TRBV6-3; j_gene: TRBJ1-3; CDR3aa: ASSFSGTLGPGNTIY
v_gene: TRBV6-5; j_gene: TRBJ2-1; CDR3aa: ASSYSGDLNEQF
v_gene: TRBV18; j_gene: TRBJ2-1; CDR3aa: ASEGEKGEQF
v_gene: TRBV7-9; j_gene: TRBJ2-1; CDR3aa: ASSLGEQF
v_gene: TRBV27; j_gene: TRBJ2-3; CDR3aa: ASSFIKEALGTDTQY
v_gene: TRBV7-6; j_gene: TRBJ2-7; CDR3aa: ASSLAGGLAGTYEQY
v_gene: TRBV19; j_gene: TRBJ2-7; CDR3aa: ASSISQSSAYEQY
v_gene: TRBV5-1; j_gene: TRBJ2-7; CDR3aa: ASRLPDSHSYEQY
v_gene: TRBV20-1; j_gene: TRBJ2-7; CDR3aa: SARAPPANNWEQY
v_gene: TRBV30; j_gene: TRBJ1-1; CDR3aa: AWSGGAGGTEAF
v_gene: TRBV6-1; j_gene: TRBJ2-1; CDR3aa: ASSEDPLRSHNEQF
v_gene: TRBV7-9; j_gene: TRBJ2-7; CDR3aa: ASSLPKGHPSYEQY
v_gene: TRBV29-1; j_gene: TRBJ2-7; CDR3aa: SVEVPGASYEQY
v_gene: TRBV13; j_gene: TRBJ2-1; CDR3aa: ASSLGRAGGSVEQF
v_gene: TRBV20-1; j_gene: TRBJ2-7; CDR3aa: SASRGDSYEQY
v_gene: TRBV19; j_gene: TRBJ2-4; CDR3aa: ASSPGTDGYIQY
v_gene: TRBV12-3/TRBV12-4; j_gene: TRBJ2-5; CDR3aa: ASRTSGIPPTQY
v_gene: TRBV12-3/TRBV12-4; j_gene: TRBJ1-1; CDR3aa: ASSRHPDRGYNTEAF
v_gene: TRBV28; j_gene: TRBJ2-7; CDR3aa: ASSPAPDTDYEQY
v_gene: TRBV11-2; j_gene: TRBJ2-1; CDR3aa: ASSPRLAGTYNEQF
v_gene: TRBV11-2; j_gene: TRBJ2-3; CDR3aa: ASSLEYSGGSDTQY
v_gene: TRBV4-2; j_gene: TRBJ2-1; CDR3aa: ASSQDWWGSSYNEQF
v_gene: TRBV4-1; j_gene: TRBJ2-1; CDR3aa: ASSQAWSGGGEQF
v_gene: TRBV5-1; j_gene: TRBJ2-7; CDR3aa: ASSLEQGSSYEQY
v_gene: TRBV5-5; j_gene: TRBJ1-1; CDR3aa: ASSLTHWDTEAF
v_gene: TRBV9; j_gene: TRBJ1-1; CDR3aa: ASSATGTVNTEAF
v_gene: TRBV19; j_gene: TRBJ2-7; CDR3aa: TEGGQGDYEQY
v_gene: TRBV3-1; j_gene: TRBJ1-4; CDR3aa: ASSRAYTGASTNEKLF
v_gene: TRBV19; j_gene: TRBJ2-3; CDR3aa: ASSISAGREGLDTQY
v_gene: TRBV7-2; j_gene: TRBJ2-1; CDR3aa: ASSLVGGYNEQF
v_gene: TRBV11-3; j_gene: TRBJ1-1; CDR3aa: ASSFSRTTEAF
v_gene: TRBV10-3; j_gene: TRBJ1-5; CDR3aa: AISESTESFNQPQH
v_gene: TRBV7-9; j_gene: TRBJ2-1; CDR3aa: ASSGGDRGILNEQF
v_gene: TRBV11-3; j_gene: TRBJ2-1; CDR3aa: ASSLVGGTSPSYNEQF
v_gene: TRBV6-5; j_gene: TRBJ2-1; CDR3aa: ATWTSGNDEQF
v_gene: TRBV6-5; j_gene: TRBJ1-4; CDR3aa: ASSFRDRVATNEKLF
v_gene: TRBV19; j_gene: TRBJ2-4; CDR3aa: ASSIELAGANIQY
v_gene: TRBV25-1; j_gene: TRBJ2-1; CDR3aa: ASSTLYNEQF
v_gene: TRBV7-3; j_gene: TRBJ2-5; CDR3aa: ASSLTEVETQY
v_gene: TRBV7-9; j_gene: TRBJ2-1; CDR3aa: AGTGQEYNEQF